This TCR beta chain emerged from a study of shared clonotypes between healthy human individuals. Broader study findings: Against clonotypes common to all four donors, non-shared ones had lower generation probabilities. Sample collection involved blood only; tissue repertoires are likely different.

CD8 cells classed as naive were CD45RO-negative and positively selected for CCR7, excluding terminally differentiated effector memory CD45RA+ cells. Concerning this clone itself: The antigen remains undetermined.

Authors' data handling: Filtering differed because ImmunoSEQ produced junction-only sequences that carried no quality scores. This table comes from immunoSEQ multiplex PCR, and its TCRdb copy is limited to in-frame clones, with some not included. That table gives V, J and clone size, and the DNA gave D and trimming. The top ten hold about 1.1% of the sample, which has some 2 million clones, roughly 94% seen once. V dropped 2 bases and J dropped 6 bases, with 14 bases sitting between them. CDR1 is SGHTA and CDR2 is FQGTGA in the germline V gene. The CDR3 spans 15 residues. The V and J genes are TRBV7-3 and TRBJ2-1; perhaps TRBD2 as D (6 bases). The TCR sequence derives from a young man in good health. The sample was naive CD8+ T cells sorted from blood. The CDR3 reads CASSLGVGRFNEQFF. For the CDR3, the DNA is TGTGCCAGCAGCTTAGGGGTCGGGAGATTCAATGAGCAGTTCTTC. Together with reference TRBV7-3 and TRBJ2-1, the CDR3 gives the full variable domain: GAGVSQTPSNKVTEKGKYVELRCDPISGHTALYWYRQSLGQGPEFLIYFQGTGAADDSGLPNDRFFAVRPEGSVSTLKIQRTERGDSAVYLCASSLGVGRFNEQFFGPGTRLTVL.